This T cell receptor (beta chain) was sequenced during a study of lymphopenia after photon versus proton radiotherapy. General observations from the study: Photon-treated patients lost naive T cells and TCR diversity; proton-treated stayed stable.

The assay was immunoSEQ multiplex PCR, and TCRdb's table has in-frame clones only and misses some. Here the sample spans 20,000 to 30,000 clones, under 95% being singletons. In regard to this clone: What it binds is unknown.

This TCR was recovered from a woman in her forties or fifties with cholangiocarcinoma. Sequenced here: peripheral blood, sampled from a patient treated with photon-based radiotherapy.

CDR3 bases: TGCGCCAGCAGCCAAGGGAACTGGAACACTGAAGCTTTCTTT. Protein: CASSQGNWNTEAFF. The chain carries TRBV4-3 and TRBJ1-1; the D is unclear. V was cut by 1 base and J by 1 base, with 7 bases left in between. The CDR3 is made up of 14 amino acids. Germline values: CDR1 LGHNA, CDR2 YSLEER.